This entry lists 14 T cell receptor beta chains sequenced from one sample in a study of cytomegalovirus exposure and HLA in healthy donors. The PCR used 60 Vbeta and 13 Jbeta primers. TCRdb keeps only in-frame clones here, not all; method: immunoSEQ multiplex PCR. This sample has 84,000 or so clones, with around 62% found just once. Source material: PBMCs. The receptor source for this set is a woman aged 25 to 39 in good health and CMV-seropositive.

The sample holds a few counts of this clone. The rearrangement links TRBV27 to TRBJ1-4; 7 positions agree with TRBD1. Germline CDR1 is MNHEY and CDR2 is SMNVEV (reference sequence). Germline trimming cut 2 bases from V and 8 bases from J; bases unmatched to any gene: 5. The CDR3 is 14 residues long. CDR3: CASSLNRGGEKLFF. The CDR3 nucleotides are TGTGCCAGCAGTTTAAACAGGGGTGGAGAAAAACTGTTTTTT.

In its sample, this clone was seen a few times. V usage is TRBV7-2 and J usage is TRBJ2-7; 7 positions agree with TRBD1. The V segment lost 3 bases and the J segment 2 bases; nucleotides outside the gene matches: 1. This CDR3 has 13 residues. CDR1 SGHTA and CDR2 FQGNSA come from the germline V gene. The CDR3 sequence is CASSLGTAYEQYF. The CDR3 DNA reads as TGTGCCAGCAGCTTGGGGACAGCCTACGAGCAGTACTTC.

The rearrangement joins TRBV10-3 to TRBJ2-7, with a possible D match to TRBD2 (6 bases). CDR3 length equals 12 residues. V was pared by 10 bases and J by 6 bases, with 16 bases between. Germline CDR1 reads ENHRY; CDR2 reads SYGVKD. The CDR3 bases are TGTGCCAGCGGGGCGGACAAGGGCGAGCAGTACTTC. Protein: CASGADKGEQYF.

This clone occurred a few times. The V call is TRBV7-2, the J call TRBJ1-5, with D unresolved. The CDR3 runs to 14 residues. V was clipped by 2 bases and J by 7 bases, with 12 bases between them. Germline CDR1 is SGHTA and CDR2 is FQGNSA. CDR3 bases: TGTGCCAGCAGCTTAAAGGGAGGCCAGCAGCCCCAGCATTTT. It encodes CASSLKGGQQPQHF.

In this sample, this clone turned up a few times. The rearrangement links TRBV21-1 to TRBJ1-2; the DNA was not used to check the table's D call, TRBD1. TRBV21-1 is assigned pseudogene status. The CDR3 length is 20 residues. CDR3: CASSTGPWGRRTGASYGYTF. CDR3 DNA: TGTGCCAGCAGCACGGGGCCCTGGGGGAGAAGGACAGGGGCCAGCTATGGCTACACCTTC.

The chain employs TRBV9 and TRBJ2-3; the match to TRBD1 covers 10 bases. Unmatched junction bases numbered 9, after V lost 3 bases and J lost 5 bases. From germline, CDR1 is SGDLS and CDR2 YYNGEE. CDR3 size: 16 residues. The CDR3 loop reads CASSGRQGAFIDTQYF. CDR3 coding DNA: TGTGCCAGCAGCGGGCGACAGGGGGCGTTCATAGATACGCAGTATTTT.

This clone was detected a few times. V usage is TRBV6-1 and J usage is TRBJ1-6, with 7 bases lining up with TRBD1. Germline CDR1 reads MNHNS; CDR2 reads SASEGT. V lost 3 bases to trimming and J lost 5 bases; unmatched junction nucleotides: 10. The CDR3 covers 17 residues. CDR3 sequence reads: CASSDSDRVGNNSPLHF. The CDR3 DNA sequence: TGTGCCAGCAGTGATTCCGACAGGGTCGGGAATAATTCACCCCTCCACTTT.

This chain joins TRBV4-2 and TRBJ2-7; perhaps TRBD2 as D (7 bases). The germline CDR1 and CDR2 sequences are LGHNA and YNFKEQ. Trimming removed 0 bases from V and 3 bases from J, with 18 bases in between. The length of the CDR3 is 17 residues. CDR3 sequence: CASSQDLGGGSRYEQYF. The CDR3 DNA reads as TGTGCCAGCAGCCAAGATTTAGGGGGGGGGAGTCGCTACGAGCAGTACTTC.

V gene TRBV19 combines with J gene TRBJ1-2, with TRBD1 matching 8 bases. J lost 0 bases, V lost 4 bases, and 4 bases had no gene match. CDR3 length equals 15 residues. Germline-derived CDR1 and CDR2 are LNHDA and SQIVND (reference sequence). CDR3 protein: CASSRDRRANYGYTF. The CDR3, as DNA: TGTGCCAGTAGTAGGGACAGGAGAGCTAACTATGGCTACACCTTC.

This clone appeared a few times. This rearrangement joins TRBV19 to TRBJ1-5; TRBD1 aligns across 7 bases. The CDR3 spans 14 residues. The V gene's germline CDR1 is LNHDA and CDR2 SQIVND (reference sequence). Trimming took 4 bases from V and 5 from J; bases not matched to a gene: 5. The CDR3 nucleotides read TGTGCCAGTAGTAAGGGGGCAGAGTATCAGCCCCAGCATTTT. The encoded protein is CASSKGAEYQPQHF.

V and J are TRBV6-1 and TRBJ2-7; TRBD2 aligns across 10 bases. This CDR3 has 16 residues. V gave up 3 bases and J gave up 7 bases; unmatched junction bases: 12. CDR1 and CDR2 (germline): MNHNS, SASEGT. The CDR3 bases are TGTGCCAGCAGTGACGCCGTTGGTAGCGGGGGGTGGGAGCAGTACTTC. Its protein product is CASSDAVGSGGWEQYF.

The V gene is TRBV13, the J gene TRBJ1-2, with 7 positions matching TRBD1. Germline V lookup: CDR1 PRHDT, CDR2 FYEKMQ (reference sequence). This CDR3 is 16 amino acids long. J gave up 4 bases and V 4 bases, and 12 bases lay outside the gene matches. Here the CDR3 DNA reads TGTGCCAGCAGCTCGCCCTCGGGACAGAACCTCTATGGCTACACCTTC. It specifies CASSSPSGQNLYGYTF.

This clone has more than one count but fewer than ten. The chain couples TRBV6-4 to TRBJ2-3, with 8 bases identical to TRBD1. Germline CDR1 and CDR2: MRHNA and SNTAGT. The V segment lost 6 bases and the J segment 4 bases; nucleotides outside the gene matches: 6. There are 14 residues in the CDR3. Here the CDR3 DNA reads TGTGCCAGCAGCCCGACAGGGGAGGCAGATACGCAGTATTTT. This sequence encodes CASSPTGEADTQYF.

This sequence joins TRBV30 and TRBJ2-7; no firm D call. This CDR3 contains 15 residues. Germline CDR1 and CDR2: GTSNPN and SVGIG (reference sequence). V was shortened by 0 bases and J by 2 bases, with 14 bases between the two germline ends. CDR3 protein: CAWSVPHRSAYEQYF. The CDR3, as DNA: TGTGCCTGGAGTGTTCCCCATAGATCTGCCTACGAGCAGTACTTC.